This T cell receptor beta chain was recovered during a study of blood T cell repertoires in COVID-19. Germline V gene sequence: CDR1 MNHNS, CDR2 SASEGT. This CDR3 region has 18 residues. Trimming pared 0 bases from V and 0 bases from J, leaving 17 bases between. In terms of age and location, participants ranged from roughly 18 to 90 years and lived in fewer than 30 US areas. In assigning cohorts, the study relied on participant-reported clinical history. Authors' processing steps: How many nucleated cells were present was estimated from reference gene primer amplification. Only in-frame clones appear in the TCRdb table, and some are missing; sequencing was by immunoSEQ multiplex PCR. Clonal size and the V and J genes are those of that table, whereas D and trimming came from the DNA. The table lists about 380,000 clones, roughly 86% of them singletons, with roughly 1.4% in the top ten.

The specimen was PBMCs or T cells enriched from blood (not recorded which). The chain employs TRBV6-1 and TRBJ1-2; perhaps TRBD1 as D (5 bases). The sequence was obtained from a man aged 30 to 39 who had recovered from COVID-19. The CDR3 sequence is CASSEAWGGAVSNYGYTF. The CDR3 nucleotides are TGTGCCAGCAGTGAAGCCTGGGGTGGGGCCGTTTCTAACTATGGCTACACCTTC.